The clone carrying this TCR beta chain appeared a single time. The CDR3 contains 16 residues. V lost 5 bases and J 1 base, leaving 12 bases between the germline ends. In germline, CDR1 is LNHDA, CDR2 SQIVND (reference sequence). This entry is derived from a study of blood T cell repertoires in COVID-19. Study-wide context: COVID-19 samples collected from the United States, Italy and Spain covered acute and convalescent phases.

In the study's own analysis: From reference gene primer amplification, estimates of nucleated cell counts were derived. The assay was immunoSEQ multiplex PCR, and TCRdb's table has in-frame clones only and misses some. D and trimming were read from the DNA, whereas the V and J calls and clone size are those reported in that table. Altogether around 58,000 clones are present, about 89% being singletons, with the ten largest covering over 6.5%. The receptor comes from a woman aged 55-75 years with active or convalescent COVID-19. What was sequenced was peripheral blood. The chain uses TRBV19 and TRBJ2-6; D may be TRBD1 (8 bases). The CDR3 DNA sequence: TGTGCCAGTAGTGACAGGGGAGGGTCTGGGGCCAACGTCCTGACTTTC. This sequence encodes CASSDRGGSGANVLTF.